The 10 T cell receptor beta chains listed next were all sequenced from one sample in a study of T-cell memory formation after mild COVID-19. TCRdb fed the 5' RACE reads into MiXCR, producing one record per CDR3 protein. The table has 400,000 or so distinct CDR3 sequences, more than 20% seen once. The sample taken for sequencing was PBMCs or a T cell subset sorted from them (not recorded which). The receptors stem from an adult woman who had mild COVID-19 (a few samples of this study predate the infection). Cell type and time point are not known.

V usage is TRBV2 and J usage is TRBJ2-1, with D tentatively TRBD1 or TRBD2 (6 bases each). Between the trimmed V and J ends, which lost 6 bases and 4 bases, there was a span of 16 bases. The CDR3 extends over 15 amino acids. Germline CDR1 and CDR2: SNHLY and FYNNEI. This CDR3 is CASREGDSVYNEQFF. The CDR3 DNA reads as TGTGCCAGCAGAGAGGGGGACTCCGTATACAATGAGCAGTTCTTC.

The chain is built from TRBV18 and TRBJ1-6; TRBD1 agrees at 8 bases. The V and J ends lost 6 bases and 4 bases, in that order; junction bases with no gene match: 2. The CDR3 length is 14 residues. CDR1 and CDR2 (germline): KGHSH, LQKENI. The CDR3 loop is CASSRDRYNSPLHF. The CDR3 DNA is TGTGCCAGCTCCCGGGACAGGTATAATTCACCCCTCCACTTT.

This clonotype was counted many times. The CDR3 protein is CASRLNTEAFF. CDR3 DNA: TGTGCCAGCAGACTGAACACTGAAGCTTTCTTT. The chain couples TRBV25-1 to TRBJ1-1; no clear D gene. This CDR3 contains 11 residues. V lost 6 bases to trimming and J lost 0 bases, with 2 bases between them. Germline V lookup: CDR1 MGHDK, CDR2 SYGVNS.

This clonotype has a single count. The rearrangement joins TRBV7-9 to TRBJ1-2; possibly TRBD1 for D (5 bases). Per the germline V gene, CDR1 is SEHNR and CDR2 is FQNEAQ (reference sequence). The CDR3 spans 16 residues. V shed 4 bases and J shed 2 bases, with 17 bases lying between them. The chain's CDR3 is CASSWELVGENYGYTF. The CDR3 DNA is TGTGCCAGCAGCTGGGAGCTCGTGGGGGAAAACTATGGCTACACCTTC.

The chain uses TRBV5-1 and TRBJ2-5, with 7 nucleotides matching TRBD2. Losses at the gene ends were 1 base for V and 2 bases for J; bases not matched to a gene: 11. From germline, CDR1 is SGHRS and CDR2 YFSETQ. The CDR3 has 17 amino acids. DNA of the CDR3: TGCGCCAGCAGCTTGATGGGGGGGGACTCCTCACAAGAGACCCAGTACTTC. Its protein is CASSLMGGDSSQETQYF.

The J gene is TRBJ2-7, the V gene TRBV30; TRBD2 aligns across 7 bases. J lost 0 bases, V lost 0 bases, and 5 bases had no gene match. CDR1 is GTSNPN, CDR2 SVGIG, per germline (reference sequence). The CDR3 is made up of 15 amino acids. CDR3 loop: CAWSVALAVSYEQYF. In nucleotides, the CDR3 is TGTGCCTGGAGTGTCGCCCTAGCGGTCTCCTACGAGCAGTACTTC. Filled out from reference TRBV30 and TRBJ2-7, the complete variable domain reads SQTIHQWPATLVQPVGSPLSLECTVEGTSNPNLYWYRQAAGRGLQLLFYSVGIGQISSEVPQNLSASRPQDRQFILSSKKLLLSDSGFYLCAWSVALAVSYEQYFGPGTRLTVT.

The V gene is TRBV24-1, the J gene TRBJ2-1; TRBD2 agrees at 12 bases. V lost 4 bases to trimming and J lost 3 bases; unmatched junction nucleotides: 3. In germline, CDR1 is KGHDR, CDR2 SFDVKD. This CDR3 has 16 residues. The CDR3 DNA reads as TGTGCCACCAGTGACATACTAGCGGGAGGCTACAATGAGCAGTTCTTC. It codes for CATSDILAGGYNEQFF.

This clonotype was observed at least ten times. The chain couples TRBV7-2 to TRBJ2-3; D may match TRBD1 or TRBD2 (5 bases each). V lost 1 base and J 5 bases, leaving 13 bases between the germline ends. The germline CDR1 and CDR2 sequences are SGHTA and FQGNSA. The CDR3 is 15 residues long. In nucleotides, the CDR3 is TGTGCCAGCAGCTTAGGACAGACCGAGGGAGATACGCAGTATTTT. Translation: CASSLGQTEGDTQYF.

The V call is TRBV21-1, the J call TRBJ2-1; the listed D gene, TRBD2, was not tested against the DNA. TRBV21-1 represents a pseudogene. The CDR3 runs 13 residues. DNA of the CDR3: TGTGCCAGCAGCAAAGCAGCGGACAATGAGCAGTTCTTC. It codes for CASSKAADNEQFF.

At least ten counts were recorded for this clonotype. This rearrangement joins TRBV5-1 to TRBJ2-7, with a tentative D call TRBD2 (8 bases). CDR1 and CDR2 (germline): SGHRS, YFSETQ. CDR3 length equals 21 residues. V lost 4 bases to trimming and J lost 3 bases, with 35 bases between them. The CDR3 DNA is TGCGCCAGCAGCCATTGGACGCGCCTTACCGTAGCGGGAAGGGACAGCTACGAGCAGTACTTC. Translation gives CASSHWTRLTVAGRDSYEQYF.